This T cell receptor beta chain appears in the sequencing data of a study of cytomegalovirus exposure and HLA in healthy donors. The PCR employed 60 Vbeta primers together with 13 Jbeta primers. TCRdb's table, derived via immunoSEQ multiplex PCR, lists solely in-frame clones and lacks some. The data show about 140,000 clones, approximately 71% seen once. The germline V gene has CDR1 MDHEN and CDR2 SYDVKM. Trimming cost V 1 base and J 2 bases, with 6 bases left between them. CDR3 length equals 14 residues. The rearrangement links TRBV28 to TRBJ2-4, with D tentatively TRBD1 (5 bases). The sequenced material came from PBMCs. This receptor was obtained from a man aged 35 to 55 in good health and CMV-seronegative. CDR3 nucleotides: TGTGCCAGCAGTTTATCAGGGACCAAAAACATTCAGTACTTC. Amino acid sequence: CASSLSGTKNIQYF.